These 23 T cell receptor beta chains came from one sample sequenced in a study of lymphopenia after photon versus proton radiotherapy. This table comes from immunoSEQ multiplex PCR, and its TCRdb copy is limited to in-frame clones, with some not included. The table shows more than 25,000 clones, with over 80% occurring only once. The source was peripheral blood, collected from a patient treated with photon-based radiotherapy. The receptors were sampled from a woman aged 50 to 60 with pancreatic cancer.

The rearrangement joins TRBV5-1 to TRBJ2-1; 11 positions agree with TRBD2. Per germline, CDR1 SGHRS and CDR2 YFSETQ. The CDR3 runs to 16 residues. J gave up 6 bases and V 3 bases, and 8 bases lay outside the gene matches. The CDR3 DNA reads TGCGCCAGCAGCTCCCTAGCGGGAGGACCTAGCAATGAGCAGTTCTTC. The encoded protein is CASSSLAGGPSNEQFF.

This clone was observed a handful of times. V and J are TRBV27 and TRBJ2-5; D is possibly TRBD1 or TRBD2 (6 bases each). The CDR3 is 14 residues long. V lost 2 bases to trimming and J lost 2 bases, with 9 bases between them. CDR1 is MNHEY and CDR2 is SMNVEV in the germline V gene (reference sequence). In DNA, the CDR3 is TGTGCCAGCAGTTTAAGGGGGGTTCAAGAGACCCAGTACTTC. This sequence encodes CASSLRGVQETQYF.

V usage is TRBV7-9 and J usage is TRBJ2-1; D possibly corresponds to TRBD2 (6 bases). Germline values: CDR1 SEHNR, CDR2 FQNEAQ (reference sequence). The CDR3 has 11 residues. Between the trimmed V and J ends, which lost 5 bases and 10 bases, there was a span of 9 bases. For the CDR3, the DNA is TGTGCCAGCAGCCGACTAGACGAGCAGTTCTTC. It is translated as CASSRLDEQFF.

This clone has just one count. The chain combines TRBV2 with TRBJ1-4, with D unresolved. Germline CDR1 and CDR2: SNHLY and FYNNEI. The V gene lost 4 bases and the J gene lost 0 bases, with 9 bases spanning the gap. The CDR3 sequence is 15 residues long. The CDR3 region is CASSADIATNEKLFF. The CDR3 region has the DNA TGTGCCAGCAGTGCCGACATAGCAACTAATGAAAAACTGTTTTTT.

The chain has TRBV11-3 and TRBJ2-1, with 7 bases lining up with TRBD1. Germline V gene data show CDR1 as SGHNT and CDR2 as YENEEA. V was pared by 5 bases and J by 8 bases, with 15 bases of the junction left unmatched. The CDR3 sequence is 16 residues long. Written as DNA, the CDR3 is TGTGCCAGCAGCCCAGGTATGAGACAGGGATTTCATGAGCAGTTCTTC. It translates to CASSPGMRQGFHEQFF.

The rearrangement links TRBV29-1 to TRBJ2-4; weak D call: TRBD1 (5 bases). The V end lost 3 bases, the J end lost 8 bases, and 11 bases lay between the germline ends. This CDR3 is built from 12 residues. Germline V gene sequence: CDR1 SQVTM, CDR2 ANQGSEA. The CDR3 nucleotides are TGCAGCGTTGAGGTTCAGGGCGACATTCAGTACTTC. Protein: CSVEVQGDIQYF.

The rearrangement joins TRBV19 to TRBJ1-5; TRBD1 matches 10 bases. This CDR3 has 13 residues. V lost 6 bases to trimming and J lost 6 bases; unmatched junction nucleotides: 2. The germline V gene encodes CDR1 LNHDA and CDR2 SQIVND (reference sequence). Here the CDR3 reads CASSGTGAQPQHF. The CDR3 DNA sequence: TGTGCCAGTAGCGGGACAGGGGCTCAGCCCCAGCATTTT.

This chain links TRBV4-3 with TRBJ2-7; D is possibly TRBD1 (5 bases). CDR3 length: 13 amino acids. Germline-derived CDR1 and CDR2 are LGHNA and YSLEER. V was clipped by 4 bases and J by 3 bases, with 10 bases between them. CDR3 bases: TGCGCCAGCAGCCCTGGCAGGGACTACGAGCAGTACTTC. Translation gives CASSPGRDYEQYF.

This rearrangement joins TRBV18 to TRBJ2-7; D call uncertain. Trimming cost V 0 bases and J 1 base, with 7 bases left between them. Germline V gene sequence: CDR1 KGHSH, CDR2 LQKENI. The length of the CDR3 is 14 residues. This CDR3 is CASSPPDGSYEQYF. The CDR3 nucleotides are TGTGCCAGCTCACCACCCGACGGGTCCTACGAGCAGTACTTC.

This sequence joins TRBV27 and TRBJ2-6, with D perhaps matching TRBD1 (6 bases). V lost 4 bases to trimming and J lost 4 bases, with 17 bases between them. The germline gives CDR1 MNHEY, CDR2 SMNVEV (reference sequence). This CDR3 is 17 amino acids long. The CDR3 nucleotides are TGTGCCAGCAGTTCACTTCTTCAGGGGAGAGGGGCCAACGTCCTGACTTTC. It is translated as CASSSLLQGRGANVLTF.

CDR3 bases: TGTGCCAGCAGCTTGGTGCAGGGCAATGAGCAGTTCTTC. It codes for CASSLVQGNEQFF. This chain joins TRBV11-3 and TRBJ2-1; TRBD1 might be the D (5 bases). CDR3 length equals 13 residues. Per germline, CDR1 SGHNT and CDR2 YENEEA. V was pared by 3 bases and J by 6 bases, with 9 bases between.

The chain recombines TRBV7-9 with TRBJ1-2; 8 bases are a match to TRBD1. CDR1 is SEHNR and CDR2 is FQNEAQ in the germline V gene (reference sequence). The V gene end was trimmed by 0 bases and the J gene end by 5 bases; junction bases not matched to a gene: 5. The CDR3 is 15 amino acids. The CDR3 is CASSLAWTGLYGYTF. The CDR3 bases are TGTGCCAGCAGCTTAGCTTGGACAGGGCTTTATGGCTACACCTTC.

V is TRBV19 and J is TRBJ1-1, with TRBD1 matching 12 bases. Germline values: CDR1 LNHDA, CDR2 SQIVND (reference sequence). J was trimmed by 5 bases and V by 5 bases; bases with no gene match: 3. The CDR3 covers 14 residues. The CDR3: CASSPGQGATEAFF. CDR3 nucleotide sequence: TGTGCCAGTAGTCCGGGACAGGGGGCGACTGAAGCTTTCTTT.

This clone was counted only a few times. The chain is built from TRBV11-2 and TRBJ2-7; D not resolved. CDR1 is SGHAT, CDR2 FQNNGV, per germline. This CDR3 contains 14 residues. The V gene lost 5 bases and the J gene lost 9 bases, with 20 bases spanning the gap. The DNA for the CDR3 is TGTGCCAGCAGCCCCCTCAAGGCCCCTCCGTGGCAGTACTTC. Translating gives CASSPLKAPPWQYF.

The chain carries TRBV19 and TRBJ2-7; the D is unclear. The germline CDR1 and CDR2 sequences are LNHDA and SQIVND (reference sequence). V lost 1 base, J lost 3 bases, and 7 bases lay in between. The CDR3 runs 13 residues. This CDR3 is CASSIADGYEQYF. The CDR3 DNA follows: TGTGCCAGTAGTATAGCGGACGGCTACGAGCAGTACTTC.

The J gene is TRBJ1-2, the V gene TRBV30; D is undetermined. The CDR3 is made up of 14 amino acids. V gave up 3 bases and J gave up 0 bases, with 11 bases separating them. Germline V gives CDR1 GTSNPN, CDR2 SVGIG (reference sequence). The CDR3 reads CAWSSRKTNYGYTF. As DNA, the CDR3 is TGTGCCTGGAGCTCCCGGAAGACTAACTATGGCTACACCTTC.

The rearrangement links TRBV7-2 to TRBJ2-3, with D perhaps TRBD2 (5 bases). Trimming left V 8 bases short and J 6 bases short, with 9 bases between. Germline V gene sequence: CDR1 SGHTA, CDR2 FQGNSA. The CDR3 loop spans 11 amino acids. CDR3 region: CASGSADTQYF. The CDR3 DNA is TGTGCCAGCGGGAGTGCGGATACGCAGTATTTT.

This chain joins TRBV28 and TRBJ2-5, with 8 bases fitting TRBD2. The trim removed 4 bases at V and 0 bases at J, leaving 13 bases unmatched. The CDR3 has 18 amino acids. Germline V gives CDR1 MDHEN, CDR2 SYDVKM. The CDR3 here is CASSSRREGRDDQETQYF. CDR3 sequence (DNA): TGTGCCAGCAGTTCACGACGGGAGGGAAGGGACGACCAAGAGACCCAGTACTTC.

The chain uses TRBV28 and TRBJ1-4; the D is unclear. There are 14 residues in the CDR3. Germline-derived CDR1 and CDR2 are MDHEN and SYDVKM. Trimming removed 6 bases at V and 5 bases at J, with 13 bases between. Here the CDR3 reads CASRRPTENEKLFF. The DNA for the CDR3 is TGTGCCAGCAGACGCCCTACCGAGAATGAAAAACTGTTTTTT.

V usage is TRBV20-1 and J usage is TRBJ2-4; D is uncertain. The V and J ends lost 2 bases and 6 bases respectively, with 5 bases between them. The CDR3 totals 11 residues. CDR1 is DFQATT and CDR2 is SNEGSKA in the germline V gene (reference sequence). Here the CDR3 DNA reads TGCAGTGCTAGAATAGCAAACATTCAGTACTTC. Protein sequence: CSARIANIQYF.

The V call is TRBV4-1, the J call TRBJ1-4, with a possible D match to TRBD1 (5 bases). The V and J ends lost 3 bases and 4 bases respectively, with 15 bases between them. Germline CDR1 MGHRA, CDR2 YSYEKL. The CDR3 is 16 amino acids. CDR3 loop: CASSQGLQGFNEKLFF. For the CDR3, the DNA is TGCGCCAGCAGCCAGGGTCTCCAGGGATTTAATGAAAAACTGTTTTTT.

The J gene is TRBJ1-5, the V gene TRBV30, with TRBD1 matching over 7 bases. The trim removed 7 bases at V and 5 bases at J, leaving 8 bases unmatched. CDR1 and CDR2 from the germline V gene are GTSNPN and SVGIG (reference sequence). This CDR3 has 13 residues. In DNA, the CDR3 is TGTGCCTATCTAGACAGGGAAGATCAGCCCCAGCATTTT. It codes for CAYLDREDQPQHF.

The chain uses TRBV18 and TRBJ1-6; D call uncertain. Trimming removed 10 bases from V and 2 bases from J, with 15 bases in between. CDR1 and CDR2 from the germline V gene are KGHSH and LQKENI. The CDR3 contains 15 residues. The CDR3 loop reads CANLRRVTYNSPLHF. The CDR3, as DNA: TGTGCCAACCTCCGTAGGGTCACCTATAATTCACCCCTCCACTTT.